These 19 T cell receptor beta chains share one sample of origin, sequenced in a study of shared clonotypes between healthy human individuals. Data came from immunoSEQ multiplex PCR; TCRdb stores just in-frame clones and leaves some out. In the table there are around 2.3 million clones, about 94% of which are singletons. Sequencing used naive CD4+ T cells sorted from blood. Subset denoted: CD45RA+ positively selected. These receptors came from a man in his late teens or twenties in good health.

This chain uses TRBV5-6 with TRBJ1-6, with D hard to call. Germline V gives CDR1 SGHDT, CDR2 YYEEEE. There are 14 residues in the CDR3. V was cut by 1 base and J by 7 bases, with 9 bases left in between. The CDR3 coding sequence is TGTGCCAGCAGCTTGACGGGCAGGAATTCACCCCTCCACTTT. This codes for CASSLTGRNSPLHF.

The rearrangement joins TRBV10-3 to TRBJ2-3; D might be TRBD1 (5 bases). Trimming removed 6 bases at V and 2 bases at J, with 12 bases between. Per germline, CDR1 ENHRY and CDR2 SYGVKD. The CDR3 loop spans 14 amino acids. Here the CDR3 reads CAISRTSLTDTQYF. The CDR3 DNA follows: TGTGCCATCAGCCGGACATCCCTCACAGATACGCAGTATTTT.

The chain is built from TRBV10-1 and TRBJ2-3; D remains unclear. The CDR3 is 15 residues long. Trimming shortened V by 0 bases and J by 1 base, and 8 bases separated the two germline ends. Germline lookup yields CDR1 WNHNN and CDR2 SYGVQD (reference sequence). This CDR3 is CASSESSARTDTQYF. The CDR3, as DNA: TGCGCCAGCAGTGAGTCGTCGGCCCGCACAGATACGCAGTATTTT.

The genes are TRBV25-1 and TRBJ1-6; weak D call: TRBD1 (5 bases). Trimming left V 4 bases short and J 7 bases short, with 14 bases between. CDR1 and CDR2 (germline): MGHDK, SYGVNS. CDR3 length: 15 residues. The CDR3, as DNA: TGTGCCAGCAGTGCATCGGGACGGGCAAATTCACCCCTCCACTTT. Protein: CASSASGRANSPLHF.

This clone was seen a single time. V gene TRBV19 combines with J gene TRBJ2-2, with 8 bases identical to TRBD1. V trimming: 4 bases; J trimming: 4 bases; junction bases outside the gene matches: 2. The CDR3 runs to 14 residues. Germline loops: CDR1 LNHDA, CDR2 SQIVND (reference sequence). The chain's CDR3 is CASSTTGVTGELFF. DNA of the CDR3: TGTGCCAGTAGTACGACAGGGGTCACCGGGGAGCTGTTTTTT. Variable domain in full (rest from reference TRBV19 and TRBJ2-2): DGGITQSPKYLFRKEGQNVTLSCEQNLNHDAMYWYRQDPGQGLRLIYYSQIVNDFQKGDIAEGYSVSREKKESFPLTVTSAQKNPTAFYLCASSTTGVTGELFFGEGSRLTVL.

J is TRBJ2-7 and V is TRBV4-3, with D possibly being TRBD1 (6 bases). The germline V gene encodes CDR1 LGHNA and CDR2 YSLEER. V shed 5 bases and J shed 2 bases, with 13 bases lying between them. The CDR3 spans 14 residues. This CDR3 is CASSSRDKTYEQYF. In nucleotides, the CDR3 is TGCGCCAGCAGCAGCCGGGACAAGACCTACGAGCAGTACTTC.

The chain joins TRBV5-4 to TRBJ2-1, with a possible D match to TRBD2 (6 bases). Germline assignment: CDR1 SGHNT and CDR2 YYREEE (reference sequence). V was clipped by 0 bases and J by 2 bases, with 9 bases between them. The CDR3 is made up of 15 amino acids. This CDR3 is CASSLEAGTYNEQFF. DNA for the CDR3: TGTGCCAGCAGCTTGGAAGCGGGCACCTACAATGAGCAGTTCTTC. Supplemented by reference TRBV5-4 and TRBJ2-1, the full variable domain reads ETGVTQSPTHLIKTRGQQVTLRCSSQSGHNTVSWYQQALGQGPQFIFQYYREEENGRGNFPPRFSGLQFPNYSSELNVNALELDDSALYLCASSLEAGTYNEQFFGPGTRLTVL.

Comment on this clone: Other nucleotide sequences in the sample specify the same CDR3. The chain employs TRBV6-5 and TRBJ2-7; 8 bases align to TRBD1. This CDR3 has 13 residues. Germline CDR1 and CDR2: MNHEY and SVGAGI. With V trimmed by 6 bases and J by 4 bases, 5 bases remained unmatched. The CDR3 sequence: CASRGTGPYEQYF. The CDR3 nucleotides read TGTGCCAGCAGGGGGACAGGCCCATACGAGCAGTACTTC.

As to this clone: Other nucleotide sequences in the sample specify the same CDR3. The J gene is TRBJ2-5, the V gene TRBV7-2; 15 nucleotides align to TRBD2. The CDR3 extends over 15 amino acids. The V and J ends lost 5 bases and 5 bases, in that order; junction bases with no gene match: 3. Germline V CDR1 and CDR2: SGHTA, FQGNSA. As DNA, the CDR3 is TGTGCCAGCAGCCGCGGACTAGCGGGAGGGGAGACCCAGTACTTC. This gives the protein CASSRGLAGGETQYF.

This clone appeared a few times. The chain joins TRBV7-8 to TRBJ1-2; D ambiguous. CDR3 length: 13 amino acids. Trimming took 6 bases from V and 4 from J, leaving 12 bases between them. Germline values: CDR1 SGHVS, CDR2 FQNEAQ. CDR3 in amino acids: CASSAREGYGYTF. The CDR3, as DNA: TGTGCCAGCAGTGCCCGGGAAGGCTATGGCTACACCTTC.

This sequence joins TRBV28 and TRBJ1-5; D unresolved. Germline V lookup: CDR1 MDHEN, CDR2 SYDVKM. The CDR3 has 13 residues. V gave up 7 bases and J gave up 4 bases, with 11 bases separating them. The CDR3 DNA follows: TGTGCCAGCATCTCAACTTCGAATCAGCCCCAGCATTTT. Its protein product is CASISTSNQPQHF.

The chain carries TRBV7-9 and TRBJ1-4; D is unresolved. The CDR3 consists of 15 residues. Germline CDR1 is SEHNR and CDR2 is FQNEAQ (reference sequence). V lost 0 bases and J lost 2, with 7 bases in between. The CDR3: CASSLAGKTNEKLFF. The CDR3 coding sequence is TGTGCCAGCAGCTTAGCAGGGAAGACTAATGAAAAACTGTTTTTT.

The chain's CDR3 is CAWWWRRRIAKNIQYF. CDR3 sequence (DNA): TGTGCCTGGTGGTGGAGGCGGCGGATAGCCAAAAACATTCAGTACTTC. The J gene is TRBJ2-4, the V gene TRBV30; maybe TRBD2 (5 bases). The CDR3 sequence is 16 residues long. Germline-derived CDR1 and CDR2 are GTSNPN and SVGIG (reference sequence). The V end was cut by 5 bases, the J end by 0 bases, with 17 bases between.

V is TRBV19 and J is TRBJ2-2; 9 bases fit TRBD2. Germline-derived CDR1 and CDR2 are LNHDA and SQIVND (reference sequence). With V trimmed by 4 bases and J by 5 bases, 5 bases remained unmatched. The CDR3 covers 15 residues. The CDR3 coding sequence is TGTGCCAGTAGTACCGGGACTAGCAGAACCGGGGAGCTGTTTTTT. Protein sequence: CASSTGTSRTGELFF.

This chain links TRBV6-5 with TRBJ2-1, with D possibly being TRBD2 (6 bases). This CDR3 is built from 16 residues. The V gene lost 0 bases and the J gene lost 10 bases, with 19 bases spanning the gap. Looked up from germline, CDR1 is MNHEY and CDR2 is SVGAGI. Here the CDR3 DNA reads TGTGCCAGCAGTTACTCGAGTGGGAGGCCCCAGGAAGAGCAGTTCTTC. Protein: CASSYSSGRPQEEQFF.

Regarding this clone: Other DNA variants within this sample encode the same CDR3. V is TRBV9 and J is TRBJ2-3, with 9 nucleotides matching TRBD2. The CDR3 is made up of 16 amino acids. Germline V lookup: CDR1 SGDLS, CDR2 YYNGEE. V lost 0 bases and J lost 6; bases outside the gene matches: 8. The CDR3 loop is CASSVDPAGGSDTQYF. The CDR3 nucleotides read TGTGCCAGCAGCGTAGACCCAGCGGGGGGCTCTGATACGCAGTATTTT.

The genes are TRBV10-3 and TRBJ2-1; 11 bases line up with TRBD1. The length of the CDR3 is 14 residues. Trimming removed 8 bases from V and 7 bases from J; junction bases left unmatched: 7. Germline V gene lookup returns CDR1 ENHRY and CDR2 SYGVKD. CDR3 sequence reads: CAIGGQGEANEQFF. In DNA, the CDR3 is TGTGCCATCGGGGGACAGGGGGAAGCAAATGAGCAGTTCTTC.

On this clone itself: This CDR3 is also generated by other DNA sequences in the sample. The chain joins TRBV2 to TRBJ1-1; D is possibly TRBD1 (5 bases). V lost 3 bases and J 8 bases, leaving 10 bases between the germline ends. Germline CDR1 is SNHLY and CDR2 is FYNNEI. CDR3 size: 12 residues. The CDR3 loop is CASSETDREAFF. The CDR3 region has the DNA TGTGCCAGCAGTGAGACAGACCGAGAAGCTTTCTTT.

The chain links TRBV6-1 to TRBJ1-3, with D possibly being TRBD1 (5 bases). The germline gives CDR1 MNHNS, CDR2 SASEGT. Between the trimmed V and J ends, which lost 9 bases and 0 bases, there was a span of 9 bases. The CDR3 has 13 amino acids. CDR3 in amino acids: CASDRNSGNTIYF. CDR3 bases: TGTGCCAGTGACAGAAACTCTGGAAACACCATATATTTT.